These T cell receptor beta chains were read from a single sample in a study of identifying expanded T cells in peripheral blood. Measured with immunoSEQ multiplex PCR; TCRdb has only the in-frame clones, and not every one. The sample consists of some 78,000 clones, 85% to 90% of them appearing once. The sample taken for sequencing was blood. The origin of the receptors is a person aged 18 to 75 in good health. Each CDR3 is given with its conserved first and last residue. Fields, in order: CDR3 protein, CDR3 DNA, V gene, J gene, D gene. The D gene is left open where the match is weak.

CDR3: CASSSGLAGALSYEQYF
DNA: TGCGCCAGCAGCTCCGGACTAGCGGGGGCCCTCTCCTACGAGCAGTACTTC
V: TRBV5-1
J: TRBJ2-7
D: TRBD2

CDR3: CTSSQAGGISNEQFF
DNA: TGCACCAGCAGCCAAGCCGGGGGGATCTCCAATGAGCAGTTCTTC
V: TRBV1
J: TRBJ2-1
D: NA

CDR3: CASSRPAGGGTDTQYF
DNA: TGTGCCAGCAGCCGCCCGGCGGGGGGGGGCACAGATACGCAGTATTTT
V: TRBV5-4
J: TRBJ2-3
D: TRBD2

CDR3: CASDRALENTIYF
DNA: TGTGCCAGCGACAGGGCCCTCGAAAACACCATATATTTT
V: TRBV6-4
J: TRBJ1-3
D: TRBD1

CDR3: CASKGDYNSPLHF
DNA: TGTGCCAGTAAAGGAGATTATAATTCACCCCTCCACTTT
V: TRBV19
J: TRBJ1-6
D: NA

CDR3: CASSAYGTASFYGYTF
DNA: TGTGCCAGTAGTGCGTACGGGACAGCTTCCTTCTATGGCTACACCTTC
V: TRBV19
J: TRBJ1-2
D: TRBD1

CDR3: CASSLRVLGQGTGELFF
DNA: TGTGCCAGCAGCTTACGTGTTTTAGGGCAGGGGACCGGGGAGCTGTTTTTT
V: TRBV11-3
J: TRBJ2-2
D: NA

CDR3: CASSAWGNTGYGYTF
DNA: TGTGCCAGCAGCGCCTGGGGGAACACAGGCTATGGCTACACCTTC
V: TRBV7-6
J: TRBJ1-2
D: NA

CDR3: CASSPARVNEQFF
DNA: TGTGCCAGCAGTCCGGCGCGAGTCAATGAGCAGTTCTTC
V: TRBV28
J: TRBJ2-1
D: NA

CDR3: CASSPWTGGTYEQYF
DNA: TGTGCCAGCAGCCCCTGGACAGGGGGAACCTACGAGCAGTACTTC
V: TRBV5-6
J: TRBJ2-7
D: TRBD1

CDR3: CASSIDRDSGNTIYF
DNA: TGTGCCAGTAGTATAGATCGGGACTCTGGAAACACCATATATTTT
V: TRBV19
J: TRBJ1-3
D: NA

CDR3: CASSFRDRAQGYGYTF
DNA: TGTGCCAGCAGCTTTCGGGACAGGGCCCAAGGCTATGGCTACACCTTC
V: TRBV7-8
J: TRBJ1-2
D: TRBD1

CDR3: CASSLWTGSNQPQHF
DNA: TGTGCCAGCAGCTTGTGGACAGGGAGTAATCAGCCCCAGCATTTT
V: TRBV5-8
J: TRBJ1-5
D: TRBD1

CDR3: CASSLEGGAFF
DNA: TGTGCCAGCAGCTTAGAAGGTGGGGCTTTCTTT
V: TRBV7-2
J: TRBJ1-1
D: NA

CDR3: CASREYSNQPQHF
DNA: TGTGCCAGCAGGGAGTATAGCAATCAGCCCCAGCATTTT
V: TRBV2
J: TRBJ1-5
D: NA

CDR3: CASSDKDSGDPQYF
DNA: TGTGCCAGCTCAGACAAAGACTCCGGGGACCCTCAGTACTTC
V: TRBV18
J: TRBJ2-4
D: NA